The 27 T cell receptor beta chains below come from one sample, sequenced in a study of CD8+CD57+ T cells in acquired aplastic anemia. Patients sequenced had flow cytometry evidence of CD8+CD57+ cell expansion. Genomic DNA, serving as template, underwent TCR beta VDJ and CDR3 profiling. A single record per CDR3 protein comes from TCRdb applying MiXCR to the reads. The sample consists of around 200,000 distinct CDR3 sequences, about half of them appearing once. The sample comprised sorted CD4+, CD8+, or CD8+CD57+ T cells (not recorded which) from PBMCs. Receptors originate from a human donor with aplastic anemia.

CDR3 nucleotide sequence: TGTGCCAGCAGCGCTCGCGGGGATTTCACCTACAATGAGCAGTTCTTC. Amino acid sequence: CASSARGDFTYNEQFF. The J gene is TRBJ2-1, the V gene TRBV7-9; the D gene is possibly TRBD2 (6 bases). CDR1 SEHNR and CDR2 FQNEAQ come from the germline V gene (reference sequence). Trimming took 5 bases from V and 2 from J, leaving 16 bases between them. The CDR3 loop spans 16 amino acids. Using reference TRBV7-9 and TRBJ2-1 for the parts outside the CDR3, the full variable domain is DTGVSQNPRHKITKRGQNVTFRCDPISEHNRLYWYRQTLGQGPEFLTYFQNEAQLEKSRLLSDRFSAERPKGSFSTLEIQRTEQGDSAMYLCASSARGDFTYNEQFFGPGTRLTVL.

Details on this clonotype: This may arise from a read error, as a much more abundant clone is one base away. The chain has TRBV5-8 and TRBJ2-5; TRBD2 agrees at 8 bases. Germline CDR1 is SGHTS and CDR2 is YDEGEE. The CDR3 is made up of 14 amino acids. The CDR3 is CAGSLGRGEETQYF. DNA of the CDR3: TGTGCCGGCAGCTTAGGGCGGGGGGAAGAGACCCAGTACTTC.

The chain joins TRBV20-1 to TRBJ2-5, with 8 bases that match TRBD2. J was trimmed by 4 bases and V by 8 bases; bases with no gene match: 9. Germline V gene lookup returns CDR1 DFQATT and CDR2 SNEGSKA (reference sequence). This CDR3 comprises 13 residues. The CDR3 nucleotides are TGCAGTCTCCTGACTAGCGCAGTAGAGACCCAGTACTTC. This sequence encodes CSLLTSAVETQYF.

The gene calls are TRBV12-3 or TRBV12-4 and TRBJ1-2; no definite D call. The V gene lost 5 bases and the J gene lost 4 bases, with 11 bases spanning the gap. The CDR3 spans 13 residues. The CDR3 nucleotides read TGTGCCAGCAGTGACCAGGCGGCCTATGGCTACACCTTC. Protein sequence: CASSDQAAYGYTF.

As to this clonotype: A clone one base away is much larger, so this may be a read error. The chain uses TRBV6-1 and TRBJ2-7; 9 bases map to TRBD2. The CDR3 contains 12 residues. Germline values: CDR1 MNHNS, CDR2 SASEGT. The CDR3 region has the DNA TGTGCCGCCCGGACTAGCGCGCGGGAGCAGTGCTTC. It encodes CAARTSAREQCF.

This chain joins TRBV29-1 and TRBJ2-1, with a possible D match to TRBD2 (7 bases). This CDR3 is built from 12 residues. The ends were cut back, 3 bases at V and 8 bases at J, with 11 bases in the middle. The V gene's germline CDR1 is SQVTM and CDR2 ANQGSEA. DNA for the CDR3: TGCAGCGTTGACGGGGGGCGGGATGAGCAGTTCTTC. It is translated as CSVDGGRDEQFF.

DNA of the CDR3: TGTGCCAGCGGGACACAGGGGTCCTACGAGCAGTACTTC. Encoded protein: CASGTQGSYEQYF. The chain links TRBV5-4 to TRBJ2-7, with 7 bases matching TRBD1. V lost 7 bases and J lost 1; bases outside the gene matches: 5. Germline lookup yields CDR1 SGHNT and CDR2 YYREEE (reference sequence). The CDR3 is made up of 13 amino acids. Based on the CDR3 plus reference TRBV5-4 and TRBJ2-7, the full variable domain is ETGVTQSPTHLIKTRGQQVTLRCSSQSGHNTVSWYQQALGQGPQFIFQYYREEENGRGNFPPRFSGLQFPNYSSELNVNALELDDSALYLCASGTQGSYEQYFGPGTRLTVT.

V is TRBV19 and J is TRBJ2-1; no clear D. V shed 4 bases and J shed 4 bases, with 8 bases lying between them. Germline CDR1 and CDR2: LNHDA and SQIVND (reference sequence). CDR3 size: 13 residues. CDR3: CASSTFRYNEQFF. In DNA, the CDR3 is TGTGCCAGTAGTACATTTAGGTACAATGAGCAGTTCTTC.

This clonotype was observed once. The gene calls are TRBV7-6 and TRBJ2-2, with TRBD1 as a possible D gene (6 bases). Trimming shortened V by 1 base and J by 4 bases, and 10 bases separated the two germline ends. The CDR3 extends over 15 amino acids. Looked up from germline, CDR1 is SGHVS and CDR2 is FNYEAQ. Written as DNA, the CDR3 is TGTGCCAGCAGCTTAGGGCAGGGGACCACCGGGGAGCTGTTTTTT. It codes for CASSLGQGTTGELFF.

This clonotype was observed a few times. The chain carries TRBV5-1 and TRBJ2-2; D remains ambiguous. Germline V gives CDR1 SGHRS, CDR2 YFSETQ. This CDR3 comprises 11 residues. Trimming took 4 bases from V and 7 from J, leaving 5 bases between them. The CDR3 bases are TGCGCCAGCAGCCAGTACGGGGAGCTGTTTTTT. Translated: CASSQYGELFF.

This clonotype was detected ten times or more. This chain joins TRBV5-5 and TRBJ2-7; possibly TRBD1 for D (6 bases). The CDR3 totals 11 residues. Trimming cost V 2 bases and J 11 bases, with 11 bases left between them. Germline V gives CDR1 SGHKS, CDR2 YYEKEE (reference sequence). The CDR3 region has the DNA TGTGCCAGCAGCTTTACAGGGTTGGAGTACTTC. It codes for CASSFTGLEYF.

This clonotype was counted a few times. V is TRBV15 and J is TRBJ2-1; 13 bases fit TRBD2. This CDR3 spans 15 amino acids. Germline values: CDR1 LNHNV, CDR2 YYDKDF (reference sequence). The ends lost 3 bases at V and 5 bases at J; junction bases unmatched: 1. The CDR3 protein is CATSSGLAGDNEQFF. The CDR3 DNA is TGTGCCACCAGCAGCGGACTAGCGGGAGACAATGAGCAGTTCTTC. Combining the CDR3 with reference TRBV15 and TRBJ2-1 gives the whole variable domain DAMVIQNPRYQVTQFGKPVTLSCSQTLNHNVMYWYQQKSSQAPKLLFHYYDKDFNNEADTPDNFQSRRPNTSFCFLDIRSPGLGDTAMYLCATSSGLAGDNEQFFGPGTRLTVL.

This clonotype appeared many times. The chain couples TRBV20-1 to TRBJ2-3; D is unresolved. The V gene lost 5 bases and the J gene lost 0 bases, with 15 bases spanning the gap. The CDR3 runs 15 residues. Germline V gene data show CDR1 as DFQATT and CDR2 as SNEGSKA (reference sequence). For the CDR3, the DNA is TGCAGTGCTGGATCGATCGGTACTAGCACAGATACGCAGTATTTT. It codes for CSAGSIGTSTDTQYF.

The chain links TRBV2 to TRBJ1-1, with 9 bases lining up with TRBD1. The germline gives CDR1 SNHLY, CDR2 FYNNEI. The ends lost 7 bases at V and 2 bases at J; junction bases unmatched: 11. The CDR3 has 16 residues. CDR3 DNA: TGTGCCAGCAAACAGGACAGGGGCGGTGGAAACACTGAAGCTTTCTTT. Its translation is CASKQDRGGGNTEAFF.

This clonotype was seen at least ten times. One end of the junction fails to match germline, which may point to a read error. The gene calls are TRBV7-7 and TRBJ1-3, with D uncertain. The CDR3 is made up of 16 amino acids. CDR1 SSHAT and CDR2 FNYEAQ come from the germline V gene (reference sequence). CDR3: CASSQSGKVAGNTIYF. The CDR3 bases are TGTGCTAGCAGCCAGAGCGGGAAGGTGGCCGGAAACACCATATATTTT.

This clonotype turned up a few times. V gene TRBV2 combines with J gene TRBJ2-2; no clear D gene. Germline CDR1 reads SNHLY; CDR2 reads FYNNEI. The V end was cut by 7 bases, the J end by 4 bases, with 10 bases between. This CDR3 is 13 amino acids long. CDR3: CASKLASTGELFF. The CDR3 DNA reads TGTGCCAGCAAATTAGCAAGCACCGGGGAGCTGTTTTTT.

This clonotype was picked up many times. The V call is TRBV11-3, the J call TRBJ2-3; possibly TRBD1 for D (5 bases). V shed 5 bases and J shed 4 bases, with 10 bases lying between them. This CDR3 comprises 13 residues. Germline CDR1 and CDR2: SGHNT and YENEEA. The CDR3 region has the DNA TGTGCCAGCAGCGCCAGACAGCCAGATACGCAGTATTTT. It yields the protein CASSARQPDTQYF.

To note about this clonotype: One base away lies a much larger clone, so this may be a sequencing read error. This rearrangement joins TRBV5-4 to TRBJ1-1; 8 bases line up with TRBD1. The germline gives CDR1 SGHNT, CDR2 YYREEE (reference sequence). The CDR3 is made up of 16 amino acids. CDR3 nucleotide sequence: TGTGCCAGCAGCCTAGGGACAGGATACATGAACACTGAAGCTTCCTTT. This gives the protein CASSLGTGYMNTEASF. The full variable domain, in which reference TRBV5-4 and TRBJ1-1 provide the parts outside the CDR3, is ETGVTQSPTHLIKTRGQQVTLRCSSQSGHNTVSWYQQALGQGPQFIFQYYREEENGRGNFPPRFSGLQFPNYSSELNVNALELDDSALYLCASSLGTGYMNTEASFGQGTRLTVV.

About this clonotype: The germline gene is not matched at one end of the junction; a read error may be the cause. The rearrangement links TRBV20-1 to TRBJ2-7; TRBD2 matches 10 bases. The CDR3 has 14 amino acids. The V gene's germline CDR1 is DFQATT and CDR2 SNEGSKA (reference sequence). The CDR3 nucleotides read TGCAGTGCCAGAGGGCTAGCGGGAGAAAGGCAGCAGTACTTC. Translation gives CSARGLAGERQQYF.

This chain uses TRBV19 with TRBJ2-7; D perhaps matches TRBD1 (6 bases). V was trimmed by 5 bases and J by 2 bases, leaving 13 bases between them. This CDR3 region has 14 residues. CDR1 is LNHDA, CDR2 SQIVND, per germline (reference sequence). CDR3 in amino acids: CASSPGTRTYEQYV. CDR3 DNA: TGTGCCAGTAGTCCCGGGACACGTACCTACGAGCAGTACGTC.

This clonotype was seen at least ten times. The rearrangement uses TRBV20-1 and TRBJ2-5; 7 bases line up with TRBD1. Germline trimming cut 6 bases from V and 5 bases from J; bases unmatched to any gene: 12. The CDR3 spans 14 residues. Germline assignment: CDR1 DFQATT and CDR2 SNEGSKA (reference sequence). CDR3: CSAATGSRIETQYF. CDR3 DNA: TGCAGTGCGGCGACAGGGTCGCGAATTGAGACCCAGTACTTC.

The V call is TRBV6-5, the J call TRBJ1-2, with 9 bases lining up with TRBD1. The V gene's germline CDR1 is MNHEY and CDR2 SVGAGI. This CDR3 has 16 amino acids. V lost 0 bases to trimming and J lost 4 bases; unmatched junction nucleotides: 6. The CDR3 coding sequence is TGTGCCAGCAGTTACTCTTCGTTACAGGGGGCCTATGGCTACACCTTC. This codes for CASSYSSLQGAYGYTF.

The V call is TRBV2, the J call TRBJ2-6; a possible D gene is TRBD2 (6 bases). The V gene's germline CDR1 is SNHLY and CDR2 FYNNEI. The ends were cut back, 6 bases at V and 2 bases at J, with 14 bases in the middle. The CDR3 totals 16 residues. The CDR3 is CASSRDSGTGANVLTF. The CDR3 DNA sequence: TGTGCCAGCAGCCGGGACTCGGGGACTGGGGCCAACGTCCTGACTTTC.

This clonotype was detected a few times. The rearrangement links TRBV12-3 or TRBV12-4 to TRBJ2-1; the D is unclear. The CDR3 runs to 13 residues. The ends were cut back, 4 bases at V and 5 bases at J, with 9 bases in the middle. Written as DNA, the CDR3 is TGTGCCAGCAGTTCCCAGGTGAACAATGAGCAGTTCTTC. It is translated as CASSSQVNNEQFF.

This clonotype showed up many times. The CDR3 nucleotides read TGTGCCAGCAGTGCCGGGACAGGGGTAAGTTCTCAGCCCCAGCATTTT. Protein sequence: CASSAGTGVSSQPQHF. This sequence joins TRBV6-1 and TRBJ1-5; 10 nucleotides match TRBD1. Trimming took 4 bases from V and 6 from J; bases not matched to a gene: 9. The CDR3 consists of 16 residues. From germline, CDR1 is MNHNS and CDR2 SASEGT.

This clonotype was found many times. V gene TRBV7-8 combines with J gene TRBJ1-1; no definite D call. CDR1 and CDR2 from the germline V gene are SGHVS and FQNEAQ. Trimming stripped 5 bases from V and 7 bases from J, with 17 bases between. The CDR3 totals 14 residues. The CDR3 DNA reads TGTGCCAGCAGCCTAGGGCAGCCAACAAATGAAGCTTTCTTT. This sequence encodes CASSLGQPTNEAFF. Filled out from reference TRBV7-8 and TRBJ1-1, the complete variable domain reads GAGVSQSPRYKVAKRGQDVALRCDPISGHVSLFWYQQALGQGPEFLTYFQNEAQLDKSGLPSDRFFAERPEGSVSTLKIQRTQQEDSAVYLCASSLGQPTNEAFFGQGTRLTVV.

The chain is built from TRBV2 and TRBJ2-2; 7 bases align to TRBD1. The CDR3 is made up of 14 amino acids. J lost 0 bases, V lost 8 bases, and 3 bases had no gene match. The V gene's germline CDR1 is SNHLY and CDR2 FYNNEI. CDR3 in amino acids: CASAGGPNTGELFF. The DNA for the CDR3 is TGTGCCAGCGCAGGGGGTCCGAACACCGGGGAGCTGTTTTTT.